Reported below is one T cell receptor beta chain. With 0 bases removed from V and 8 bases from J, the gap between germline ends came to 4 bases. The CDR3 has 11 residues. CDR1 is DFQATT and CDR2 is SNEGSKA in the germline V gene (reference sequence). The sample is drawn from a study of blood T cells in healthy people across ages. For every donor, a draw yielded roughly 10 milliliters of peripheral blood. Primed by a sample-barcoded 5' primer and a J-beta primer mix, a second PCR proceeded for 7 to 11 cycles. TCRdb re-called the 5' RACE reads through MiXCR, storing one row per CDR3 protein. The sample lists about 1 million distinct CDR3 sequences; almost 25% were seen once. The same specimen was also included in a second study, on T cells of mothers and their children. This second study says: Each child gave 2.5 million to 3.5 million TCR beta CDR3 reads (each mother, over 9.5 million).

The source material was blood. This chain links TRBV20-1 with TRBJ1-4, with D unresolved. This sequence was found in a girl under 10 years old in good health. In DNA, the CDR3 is TGCAGTGCTAGAGATCGAGAAAAACTGTTTTTT. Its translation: CSARDREKLFF.